A selection of T cell receptor beta chains follows, all from one sample in a study of blood T cell repertoires in COVID-19. Some clones are missing from TCRdb's copy, which holds only in-frame ones; the method was immunoSEQ multiplex PCR. The sample carries 400,000 to 500,000 clones, around nine tenths recorded once. The sequencing input was PBMCs or T cells enriched from blood (not recorded which). These receptors originate from a woman aged 18-30 years who had been exposed to COVID-19. The CDR3 runs from the conserved cysteine through the conserved F or W. D genes are given only for firm matches. Clone size appears in some rows only: once, few, many, or a class for an expanded clone.

d_call	clone_size	v_call	j_call	cdr3_aa	cdr3_nt
TRBD2	once	TRBV29-1	TRBJ2-1	CSAGLAGGNNEQFF	TGCAGCGCAGGATTAGCGGGGGGGAACAATGAGCAGTTCTTC
TRBD1	once	TRBV27	TRBJ1-4	CASSRRQGLEKLFF	TGTGCCAGCAGCCGCCGACAGGGTTTAGAAAAACTGTTTTTT
TRBD1	once	TRBV7-9	TRBJ1-1	CASSPPGTGSTEAFF	TGTGCCAGCAGCCCCCCAGGGACAGGGTCCACTGAAGCTTTCTTT
.	.	TRBV7-9	TRBJ1-2	CASSLSRGGSYGYTF	TGTGCCAGCAGCTTAAGTCGGGGAGGGTCCTATGGCTACACCTTC
.	once	TRBV10-3	TRBJ2-3	CAISPKGDADTQYF	TGTGCCATCAGCCCCAAAGGAGACGCAGATACGCAGTATTTT
.	.	TRBV27	TRBJ1-5	CASSFSAGGNQPQHF	TGTGCCAGCAGTTTTTCGGCCGGGGGAAATCAGCCCCAGCATTTT
TRBD2	few	TRBV5-8	TRBJ2-2	CASSFRRTSTGELFF	TGTGCCAGCAGCTTTCGCCGGACTAGCACCGGGGAGCTGTTTTTT
TRBD1	.	TRBV9	TRBJ1-6	CASSAKGQGNPLHF	TGTGCCAGCAGCGCCAAGGGACAGGGAAACCCCCTCCACTTT
.	.	TRBV25-1	TRBJ2-2	CASSREINTGELFF	TGTGCCAGCAGTCGGGAGATCAACACCGGGGAGCTGTTTTTT
TRBD2	.	TRBV9	TRBJ2-7	CASSVGSGGNYEQYF	TGTGCCAGCAGCGTAGGGAGCGGGGGGAACTACGAGCAGTACTTC
TRBD2	.	TRBV19	TRBJ2-7	CASSISSGGANEQYF	TGTGCCAGTAGTATTTCCAGCGGGGGGGCAAACGAGCAGTACTTC